Below, one T cell receptor beta chain is given with its context. The antigen remains undetermined. This CDR3 comprises 13 residues. J lost 9 bases, V lost 7 bases, and 9 bases had no gene match. CDR1 is SGHTA and CDR2 is FQGNSA in the germline V gene. Using immunoSEQ multiplex PCR, the repertoire was profiled, and TCRdb retains in-frame clones only, with some absent. The sample records fewer than 40,000 clones, 60% to 85% being singletons. This sample stems from a study of OX40 agonist ivuxolimab in advanced cancers. Study-wide results and caveats: With doses of 0.1-3.0 mg/kg, partial responders showed among the lowest clonal expansion. CD4+ and CD8+ blood T cells expanded clonally by week 6 at 0.1 to 3.0 mg/kg. Expanded clones tended on average to be more numerous among CD8+ T cells than CD4+.

The sequence was collected from an adult with an advanced solid tumor such as melanoma, head and neck, liver or kidney cancer. The chain carries TRBV7-2 and TRBJ2-1; 7 bases agree with TRBD2. The sample in question was CD4+ or CD8+ T cells sorted from blood, obtained in a trial of the OX40 agonist ivuxolimab. The CDR3 sequence: CASKTGTNSEQFF. CDR3 coding DNA: TGTGCCAGCAAAACCGGGACTAATAGTGAGCAGTTCTTC. Based on the CDR3 plus reference TRBV7-2 and TRBJ2-1, the full variable domain is GAGVSQSPSNKVTEKGKDVELRCDPISGHTALYWYRQSLGQGLEFLIYFQGNSAPDKSGLPSDRFSAERTGGSVSTLTIQRTQQEDSAVYLCASKTGTNSEQFFGPGTRLTVL.